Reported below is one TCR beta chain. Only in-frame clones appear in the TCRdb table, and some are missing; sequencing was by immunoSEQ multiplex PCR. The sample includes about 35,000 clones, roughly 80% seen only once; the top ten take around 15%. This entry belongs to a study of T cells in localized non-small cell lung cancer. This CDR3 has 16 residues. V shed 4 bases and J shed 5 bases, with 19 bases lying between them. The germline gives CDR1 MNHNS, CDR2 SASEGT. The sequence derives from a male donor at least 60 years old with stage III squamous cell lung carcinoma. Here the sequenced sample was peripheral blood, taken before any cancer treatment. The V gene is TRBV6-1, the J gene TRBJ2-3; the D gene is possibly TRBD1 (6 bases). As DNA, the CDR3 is TGTGCCAGCAGTGGCCGGGCAGGGGTTTTTGGAGATACGCAGTATTTT. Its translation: CASSGRAGVFGDTQYF.